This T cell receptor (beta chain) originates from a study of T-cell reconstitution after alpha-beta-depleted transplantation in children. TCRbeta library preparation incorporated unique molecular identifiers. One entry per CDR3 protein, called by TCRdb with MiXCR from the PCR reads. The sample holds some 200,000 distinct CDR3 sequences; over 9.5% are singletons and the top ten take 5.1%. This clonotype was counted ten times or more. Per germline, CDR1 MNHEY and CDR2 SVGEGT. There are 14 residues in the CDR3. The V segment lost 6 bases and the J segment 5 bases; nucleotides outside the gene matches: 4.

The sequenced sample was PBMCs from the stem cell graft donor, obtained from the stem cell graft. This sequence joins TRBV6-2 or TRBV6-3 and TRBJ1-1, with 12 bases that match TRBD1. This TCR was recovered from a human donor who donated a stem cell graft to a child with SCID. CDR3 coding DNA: TGTGCCAGCAGAGGGACAGGGGGCAATACTGAAGCTTTCTTT. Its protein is CASRGTGGNTEAFF.